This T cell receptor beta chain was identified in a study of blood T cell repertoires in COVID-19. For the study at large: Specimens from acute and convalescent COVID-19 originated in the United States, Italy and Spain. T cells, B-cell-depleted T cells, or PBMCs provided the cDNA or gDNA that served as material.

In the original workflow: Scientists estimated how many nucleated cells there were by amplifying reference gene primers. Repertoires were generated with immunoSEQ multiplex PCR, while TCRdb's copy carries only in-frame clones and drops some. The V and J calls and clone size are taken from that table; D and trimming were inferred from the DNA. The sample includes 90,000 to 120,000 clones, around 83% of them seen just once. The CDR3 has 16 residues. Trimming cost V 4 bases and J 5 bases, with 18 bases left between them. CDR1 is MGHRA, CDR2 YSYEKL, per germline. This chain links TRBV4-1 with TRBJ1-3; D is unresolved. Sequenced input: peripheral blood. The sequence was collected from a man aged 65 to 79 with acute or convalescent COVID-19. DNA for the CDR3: TGCGCCAGCAGCCCACTGGATGGACTACTAAGAAACACCATATATTTT. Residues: CASSPLDGLLRNTIYF.